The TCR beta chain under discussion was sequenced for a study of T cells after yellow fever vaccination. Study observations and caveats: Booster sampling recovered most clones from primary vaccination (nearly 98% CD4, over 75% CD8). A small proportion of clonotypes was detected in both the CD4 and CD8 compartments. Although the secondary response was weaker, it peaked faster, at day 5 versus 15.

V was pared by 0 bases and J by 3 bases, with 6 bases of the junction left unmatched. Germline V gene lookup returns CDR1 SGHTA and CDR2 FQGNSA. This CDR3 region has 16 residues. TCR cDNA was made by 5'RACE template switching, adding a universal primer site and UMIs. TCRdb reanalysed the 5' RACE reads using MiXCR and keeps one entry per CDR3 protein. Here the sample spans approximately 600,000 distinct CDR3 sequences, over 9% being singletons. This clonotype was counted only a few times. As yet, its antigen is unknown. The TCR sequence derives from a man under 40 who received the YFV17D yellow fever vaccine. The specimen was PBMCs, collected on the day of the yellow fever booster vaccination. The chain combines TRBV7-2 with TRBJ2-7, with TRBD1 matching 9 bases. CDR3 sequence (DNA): TGTGCCAGCAGCTTAGCGCGAGGACAGGGGATCTACGAGCAGTACTTC. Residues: CASSLARGQGIYEQYF.